The 10 T cell receptor beta chains presented below share a single source sample, sequenced in a study of metastatic and nonmetastatic thyroid tumors. TCRdb re-called the PCR reads through MiXCR. The sample consists of roughly 50,000 clones, less than 25% of them appearing once. There were no patients who had received any treatment before thyroid surgery. Sequencing was performed on blood. The receptor source for this set is a male donor with papillary thyroid cancer or a benign thyroid nodule (not recorded which). Some clones in this sample may be carry-over from other donors' samples.

This clone was recorded at least ten times. This rearrangement joins TRBV12-3 or TRBV12-4 to TRBJ1-6; 7 nucleotides match TRBD1. V dropped 4 bases and J dropped 8; count of bases not matched to a gene: 2. This CDR3 spans 13 amino acids. Written as DNA, the CDR3 is TGTGCCAGCAGTTCCACAGGGGATTCACCCCTCCACTTT. Protein: CASSSTGDSPLHF.

This chain connects TRBV27 to TRBJ1-6, with D possibly TRBD1 on 5 matching bases. This CDR3 region has 14 residues. V was pared by 4 bases and J by 6 bases, with 10 bases between. Germline CDR1 MNHEY, CDR2 SMNVEV (reference sequence). The CDR3: CASSSGLFNSPLHF. The CDR3 DNA sequence: TGTGCCAGCAGTTCGGGACTGTTTAATTCACCCCTCCACTTT.

This clone is medium-sized. The chain carries TRBV5-1 and TRBJ1-2; D not resolved. Germline V gene data show CDR1 as SGHRS and CDR2 as YFSETQ. Trimming stripped 3 bases from V and 2 bases from J, with 8 bases between. The CDR3 sequence is 13 residues long. In DNA, the CDR3 is TGCGCCAGCAGCTATGAGCCCAACTATGGCTACACCTTC. It codes for CASSYEPNYGYTF.

This clone was observed many times. The chain employs TRBV19 and TRBJ1-2; possibly TRBD1 for D (5 bases). Per germline, CDR1 LNHDA and CDR2 SQIVND (reference sequence). Deletions cut 5 bases from V and 1 base from J, with 26 bases between. This CDR3 spans 19 amino acids. For the CDR3, the DNA is TGTGCCAGTAGTCGAAATTCCCGAGGAATGGGGCGACTTAACTATGGCTACACCTTC. Protein: CASSRNSRGMGRLNYGYTF.

V usage is TRBV4-2 and J usage is TRBJ2-7; no clear D gene. V was clipped by 8 bases and J by 5 bases, with 10 bases between them. This CDR3 comprises 11 residues. The germline gives CDR1 LGHNA, CDR2 YNFKEQ. CDR3 nucleotides: TGTGCCAGCGGGCATCAGAACGAGCAGTACTTC. It codes for CASGHQNEQYF.

The chain uses TRBV19 and TRBJ1-1; 7 nucleotides agree with TRBD1. The junction had 9 bases not matched to a gene; V was cut back by 3 bases and J by 5 bases. The CDR3 has 15 amino acids. CDR1 is LNHDA and CDR2 is SQIVND in the germline V gene (reference sequence). The CDR3 protein is CASSIGQDRGTEAFF. The CDR3 DNA reads TGTGCCAGTAGTATCGGACAGGACCGGGGGACTGAAGCTTTCTTT.

The chain employs TRBV20-1 and TRBJ2-1, with D perhaps matching TRBD1 (6 bases). CDR3 length: 13 amino acids. Germline loops: CDR1 DFQATT, CDR2 SNEGSKA (reference sequence). With 4 bases removed from V and 6 bases from J, the gap between germline ends came to 13 bases. The CDR3 DNA is TGCAGTGCTAAAACACAAGGGGGCAATGAGCAGTTCTTC. Protein product: CSAKTQGGNEQFF.

This sequence joins TRBV7-9 and TRBJ1-5, with 8 bases fitting TRBD1. Germline CDR1 SEHNR, CDR2 FQNEAQ (reference sequence). Trimming took 2 bases from V and 9 from J; bases not matched to a gene: 3. This CDR3 region has 13 residues. Here the CDR3 DNA reads TGTGCCAGCAGCTTAACAGGGGGTGGGCCCCAGCATTTT. This translates into CASSLTGGGPQHF.

This clone was seen repeatedly, ten times or more. The chain links TRBV6-1 to TRBJ1-2; D is unclear. Germline CDR1 reads MNHNS; CDR2 reads SASEGT. Trimming took off 5 bases at V and 8 bases at J, with 15 bases between the two ends. The CDR3 is made up of 13 amino acids. The chain's CDR3 is CASSLETGAGYTF. The DNA for the CDR3 is TGTGCCAGCAGTCTGGAGACGGGTGCCGGCTACACCTTC.

The J gene is TRBJ1-1, the V gene TRBV11-1; D is perhaps TRBD1 (5 bases). Trimming removed 1 base from V and 1 base from J, with 22 bases in between. This CDR3 has 19 amino acids. Germline CDR1 is SGHAT and CDR2 is FQDESV (reference sequence). For the CDR3, the DNA is TGTGCCAGCAGCTTAGGGGTGGTACAGGTGGCTGGGGGGAACACTGAAGCTTTCTTT. Residues: CASSLGVVQVAGGNTEAFF.